The 3 T cell receptor beta chains presented below share a single source sample, sequenced in a study of regulatory T cells in long-lasting Graves disease. Stated time point: newly diagnosed GD, antithyroid drugs for less than 3 months. Generation of the TCR library employed RNA extracted from PBMCs. Arm-PCR of CDR3 regions and iRepertoire HTBI primers were the basis on which TCR beta libraries were built. TCRdb independently ran MiXCR on the multiplex PCR reads; one entry per CDR3 protein. The sample holds around 400,000 distinct CDR3 sequences, approximately 15% seen once. This sample also belongs to another study, concerning T cells in Graves' hyperthyroidism and ophthalmopathy.

The specimen was peripheral blood mononuclear cells (PBMCs), collected at new diagnosis, from a patient treated with antithyroid drugs. The receptors originated from a woman between 35 and 50 years old with Graves disease.

This clonotype turned up a few times. A single base separates this from a much larger clone, so it may be a read error. The rearrangement uses TRBV20-1 and TRBJ2-1, with a weak D call TRBD2 (5 bases). This CDR3 comprises 16 residues. Looked up from germline, CDR1 is DFQATT and CDR2 is SNEGSKA (reference sequence). Between the trimmed V and J ends, which lost 2 bases and 4 bases, there was a span of 18 bases. The CDR3 spells CSARKSGGGKYNEQFF. CDR3 coding DNA: TGCAGTGCTAGAAAAAGCGGTGGCGGAAAATACAATGAGCAGTTCTTC.

This clonotype was detected many times. The CDR3 loop reads CSGRGGRGSGETQYF. The CDR3 DNA sequence: TGCAGTGGCAGAGGCGGGAGAGGGAGTGGAGAGACCCAGTACTTC. The chain links TRBV20-1 to TRBJ2-5; 7 bases match TRBD2. The CDR3 spans 15 residues. Per the germline V gene, CDR1 is DFQATT and CDR2 is SNEGSKA (reference sequence). Germline trimming cut 7 bases from V and 4 bases from J; bases unmatched to any gene: 15.

The CDR3 reads CASSLAGGIGSHNEQFF. The DNA of the CDR3 is TGTGCCAGCAGCTTAGCCGGTGGTATAGGGTCCCACAATGAGCAGTTCTTC. The chain has TRBV7-2 and TRBJ2-1; D gene ambiguous. Trimming removed 0 bases at V and 5 bases at J, with 17 bases between. CDR1 and CDR2 (germline): SGHTA, FQGNSA. The CDR3 has 17 amino acids. Looking up the rest from reference TRBV7-2 and TRBJ2-1 gives the full variable domain: GAGVSQSPSNKVTEKGKDVELRCDPISGHTALYWYRQSLGQGLEFLIYFQGNSAPDKSGLPSDRFSAERTGGSVSTLTIQRTQQEDSAVYLCASSLAGGIGSHNEQFFGPGTRLTVL.